The clone carrying this TCR beta chain is a singleton in its sample. Its antigen remains unknown. The entry originates in a study of a mutant IDH1 vaccine in newly diagnosed glioma. Overall study context: With temozolomide cycles, or 4-6 weeks after radiotherapy alone, vaccination was started. Antecedent treatment encompassed radiotherapy, temozolomide, or their combination; the majority received both. Findings and limits, study-wide: There were vaccine-induced immune responses in just under 95% of the patients.

As for time point: week 11, during vaccination. Doses comprised 300 ug of mutant IDH1 20-mer peptide each, plus topical imiquimod. The data were produced by immunoSEQ multiplex PCR, yet TCRdb's version contains in-frame clones alone and is incomplete. Among 110,000 or so clones listed, 90% were seen once. The input for sequencing was PBMCs, taken from a glioma patient whose treatment included an IDH1 peptide vaccine. The receptor was derived from a woman in her fifties or sixties with glioma.

The CDR3 nucleotides read TGCGCCAGCAGCTTGTCCACTGGGATTCCCTACGAGCAGTACTTC. It encodes CASSLSTGIPYEQYF. V gene TRBV5-1 combines with J gene TRBJ2-7; D is ambiguous. V was pared by 1 base and J by 2 bases, with 13 bases between. The germline CDR1 and CDR2 sequences are SGHRS and YFSETQ. CDR3 length equals 15 residues.